These 7 T cell receptor beta chains came from one sample sequenced in a study of regulatory T cells in long-lasting Graves disease. According to the study, TCR beta libraries were built with iRepertoire HTBI primers and CDR3-region Arm-PCR. Via MiXCR, TCRdb re-called the multiplex PCR reads, giving one row per CDR3 protein. Among a few hundred thousand distinct CDR3 sequences listed, 20% to 30% were seen once. Time point defined: persistent/refractory GD, antithyroid drugs over 5 years with positive TRAb. RNA isolated from PBMCs was used to make the TCR library. Sequenced here: peripheral blood mononuclear cells (PBMCs), sampled when the disease was refractory, from a patient treated with antithyroid drugs. The source is a female donor with Graves disease.

This sequence joins TRBV24-1 and TRBJ2-1; D gene uncertain. CDR3 length: 13 residues. The germline V gene has CDR1 KGHDR and CDR2 SFDVKD. The V end was cut by 5 bases, the J end by 3 bases, with 7 bases between. The CDR3: CATSGDLYNEQFF. Here the CDR3 DNA reads TGTGCCACCAGTGGAGACCTCTACAATGAGCAGTTCTTC.

This clonotype was found many times. V usage is TRBV28 and J usage is TRBJ2-6; no clear D gene. CDR1 is MDHEN, CDR2 SYDVKM, per germline. The CDR3 consists of 17 residues. With 1 base removed from V and 0 bases from J, the gap between germline ends came to 10 bases. The CDR3 bases are TGTGCCAGCAGTTTATATGGGCAGGTCTCTGGGGCCAACGTCCTGACTTTC. Protein product: CASSLYGQVSGANVLTF.

This clonotype was seen more than once but under ten times. The rearrangement joins TRBV20-1 to TRBJ2-5, with 10 bases aligning to TRBD1. Germline CDR1 is DFQATT and CDR2 is SNEGSKA (reference sequence). The CDR3 runs 15 residues. The ends lost 4 bases at V and 5 bases at J; junction bases unmatched: 10. DNA of the CDR3: TGCAGTGCTACGACAGGGGGCGCGGGAACGGAGACCCAGTACTTC. The encoded protein is CSATTGGAGTETQYF.

In its sample, this clonotype was seen once. The chain carries TRBV20-1 and TRBJ2-7; no definite D call. Per the germline V gene, CDR1 is DFQATT and CDR2 is SNEGSKA (reference sequence). The V and J ends lost 5 bases and 4 bases respectively, with 15 bases between them. This CDR3 spans 13 amino acids. As DNA, the CDR3 is TGCAGTGCTGGGCTGCCTAGGAGTTACGAGCAGTACTTC. Its translation is CSAGLPRSYEQYF.

The genes are TRBV7-9 and TRBJ2-5; TRBD1 agrees at 7 bases. After removal of 6 bases from V and 2 bases from J, the junction contained 12 bases not matched to a gene. There are 16 residues in the CDR3. CDR1 and CDR2 from the germline V gene are SEHNR and FQNEAQ (reference sequence). The CDR3 region is CASSLMTGTKQETQYF. In DNA form, the CDR3 reads TGTGCCAGCAGTCTGATGACAGGGACAAAACAAGAGACCCAGTACTTC.

The gene calls are TRBV12-3 or TRBV12-4 and TRBJ2-2; D gene uncertain. V shed 3 bases and J shed 9 bases, with 8 bases lying between them. The CDR3 length is 12 residues. The CDR3 DNA reads as TGTGCCAGCAGTTTTGTAGTACGGGAGCTGTTTTTT. Its protein product is CASSFVVRELFF.

This clonotype has only a few counts. The gene calls are TRBV29-1 and TRBJ2-7, with D tentatively TRBD1 or TRBD2 (5 bases each). Trimming took off 5 bases at V and 5 bases at J, with 16 bases between the two ends. Per the germline V gene, CDR1 is SQVTM and CDR2 is ANQGSEA. The CDR3 has 13 amino acids. The CDR3 is CSVSWVRGDEQYF. In nucleotides, the CDR3 is TGCAGCGTTTCCTGGGTGCGAGGGGACGAGCAGTACTTC.